This T cell receptor beta chain appears in the sequencing data of a study of blood T cell repertoires in COVID-19. Across the study: The study drew acute and convalescent COVID-19 samples from the United States, Italy and Spain. The analysed material was cDNA or gDNA that came from T cells, B-cell-depleted T cells, or PBMCs.

CDR1 and CDR2 (germline): SGHNT, YYREEE (reference sequence). The CDR3 length is 15 residues. V dropped 0 bases and J dropped 0 bases, with 10 bases sitting between them. Produced via immunoSEQ multiplex PCR; TCRdb's table is partial and in-frame only. The sample lists about 230,000 clones; around 83% were seen once. The chain has TRBV5-4 and TRBJ2-7; possibly TRBD2 for D (7 bases). Sequencing was done on a sample of peripheral blood. The clonotype originates from a man aged 40-55 years with acute or convalescent COVID-19. This CDR3 reads CASSLGGGSSYEQYF. The CDR3 DNA sequence: TGTGCCAGCAGCTTGGGCGGGGGCAGCTCCTACGAGCAGTACTTC.